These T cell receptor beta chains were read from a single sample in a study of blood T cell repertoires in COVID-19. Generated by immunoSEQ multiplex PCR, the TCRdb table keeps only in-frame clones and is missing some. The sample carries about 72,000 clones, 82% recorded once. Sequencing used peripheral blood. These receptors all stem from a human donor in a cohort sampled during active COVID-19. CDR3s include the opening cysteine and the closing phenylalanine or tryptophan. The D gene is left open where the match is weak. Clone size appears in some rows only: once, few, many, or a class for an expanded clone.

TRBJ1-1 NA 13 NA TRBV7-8 CASSTRSDTEAFF TGTGCCAGCAGCACCCGATCGGACACTGAAGCTTTCTTT
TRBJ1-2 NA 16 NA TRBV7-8 CASSPPQWAGNYGYTF TGTGCCAGCAGCCCCCCACAGTGGGCCGGTAACTATGGCTACACCTTC
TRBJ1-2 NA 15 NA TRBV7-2 CASSLVGGEGYGYTF TGTGCCAGCAGCTTAGTCGGGGGGGAAGGCTATGGCTACACCTTC
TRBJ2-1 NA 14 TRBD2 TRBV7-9 CASSFYLAGDEQFF TGTGCCAGCAGCTTTTATCTAGCGGGTGATGAGCAGTTCTTC
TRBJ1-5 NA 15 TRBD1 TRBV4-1 CASSQDDRVDQPQHF TGCGCCAGCAGCCAAGACGACAGGGTGGATCAGCCCCAGCATTTT
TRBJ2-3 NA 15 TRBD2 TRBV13 CASSPRAGGADTQYF TGTGCCAGCAGCCCCCGAGCGGGGGGCGCAGATACGCAGTATTTT
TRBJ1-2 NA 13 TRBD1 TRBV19 CASNSGTVYGYTF TGTGCCAGTAACTCGGGGACAGTCTATGGCTACACCTTC
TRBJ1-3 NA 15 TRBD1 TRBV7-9 CASSLLWTGGNTIYF TGTGCCAGCAGCTTATTATGGACAGGGGGAAACACCATATATTTT
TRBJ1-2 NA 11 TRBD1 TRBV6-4 CASSEGGGYTF TGTGCCAGCAGTGAAGGGGGCGGCTACACCTTC
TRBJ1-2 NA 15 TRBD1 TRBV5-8 CASSRDRRVNYGYTF TGTGCCAGCAGCCGGGACAGGAGGGTAAACTATGGCTACACCTTC
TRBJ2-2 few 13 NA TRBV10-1 CASRAGYTGELFF TGCGCCAGCAGGGCGGGGTACACCGGGGAGCTGTTTTTT
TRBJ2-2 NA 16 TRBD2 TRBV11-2 CASSSQAGTNTGELFF TGTGCCAGCAGCTCCCAAGCGGGGACGAACACCGGGGAGCTGTTTTTT
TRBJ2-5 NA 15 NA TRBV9 CASSVETGLKETQYF TGTGCCAGCAGCGTAGAGACGGGACTCAAAGAGACCCAGTACTTC
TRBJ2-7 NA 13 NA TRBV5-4 CASSLAPPYEQYF TGTGCCAGCAGCTTGGCCCCCCCATACGAGCAGTACTTC
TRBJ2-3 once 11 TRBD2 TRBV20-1 CSAPSGEAQYF TGCAGTGCTCCTAGCGGGGAGGCGCAGTATTTT
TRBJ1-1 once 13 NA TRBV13 CASSFRGMTEAFF TGTGCCAGCAGCTTCAGGGGAATGACTGAAGCTTTCTTT
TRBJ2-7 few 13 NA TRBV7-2 CASSFSSNYEQYF TGTGCCAGCAGCTTTTCATCAAACTACGAGCAGTACTTC
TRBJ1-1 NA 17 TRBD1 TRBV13 CASSLEQGTGMNTEAFF TGTGCCAGCAGCTTAGAACAGGGGACAGGGATGAACACTGAAGCTTTCTTT
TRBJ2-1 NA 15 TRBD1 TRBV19 CASSKGRGPYNEQFF TGTGCCAGTAGTAAGGGTAGGGGGCCCTACAATGAGCAGTTCTTC
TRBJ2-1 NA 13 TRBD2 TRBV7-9 CASSLSRGEYHFF TGTGCCAGCAGCTTAAGTCGGGGGGAATATCATTTCTTC
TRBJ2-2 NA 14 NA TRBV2 CASSEPRGTGELFF TGTGCCAGCAGTGAACCTCGGGGCACCGGGGAGCTGTTTTTT
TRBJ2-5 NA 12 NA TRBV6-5 CASRQGSETQYF TGTGCCAGCAGGCAGGGTAGTGAGACCCAGTACTTC
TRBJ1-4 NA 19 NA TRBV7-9 CASSLDPREVDSTNEKLFF TGTGCCAGCAGCTTAGATCCAAGGGAGGTCGACTCAACTAATGAAAAACTGTTTTTT
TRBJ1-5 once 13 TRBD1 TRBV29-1 CSVLRGDNQPQHF TGCAGCGTTCTCAGGGGGGACAATCAGCCCCAGCATTTT
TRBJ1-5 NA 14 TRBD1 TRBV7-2 CASSPQGGRQPQHF TGTGCCAGCAGCCCCCAGGGGGGCCGCCAGCCCCAGCATTTT
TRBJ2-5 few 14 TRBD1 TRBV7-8 CASSPWTGGETQYF TGTGCCAGCAGCCCTTGGACAGGGGGGGAGACCCAGTACTTC